One and the same sample provided the 31 T cell receptor beta chains below, sequenced in a study of cytomegalovirus exposure and HLA in healthy donors. Both 60 Vbeta primers and 13 Jbeta primers went into the PCR. Assay: immunoSEQ multiplex PCR; the TCRdb copy retains only in-frame clones and omits some. The sample includes about 150,000 clones. Sequenced sample: PBMCs. The receptors stem from a woman in her forties or fifties in good health and CMV-seronegative.

The chain joins TRBV30 to TRBJ2-3, with D unresolved. Trimming removed 0 bases at V and 4 bases at J, with 5 bases between. The CDR3 has 12 amino acids. CDR1 is GTSNPN and CDR2 is SVGIG in the germline V gene (reference sequence). DNA for the CDR3: TGTGCCTGGAGTGTACTCCCAGATACGCAGTATTTT. As protein: CAWSVLPDTQYF.

The V gene is TRBV5-6, the J gene TRBJ1-2; 9 bases line up with TRBD1. CDR1 and CDR2 (germline): SGHDT, YYEEEE. CDR3 length equals 14 residues. Unmatched junction bases numbered 6, after V lost 4 bases and J lost 5 bases. The CDR3 coding sequence is TGTGCCAGCAGCACGGGACAGGGAACATATGGCTACACCTTC. Its protein product is CASSTGQGTYGYTF.

This chain links TRBV7-6 with TRBJ2-7; 9 bases map to TRBD1. CDR3 length: 14 amino acids. Germline loops: CDR1 SGHVS, CDR2 FNYEAQ. Germline trimming cut 3 bases from V and 2 bases from J; bases unmatched to any gene: 2. Written as DNA, the CDR3 is TGTGCCAGCAGCTTCGGACAGGGGCCCTACGAGCAGTACTTC. It specifies CASSFGQGPYEQYF.

J is TRBJ2-7 and V is TRBV12-5, with 7 bases identical to TRBD1. This CDR3 has 14 amino acids. CDR1 and CDR2 (germline): LGHNT, FRNRAP. V lost 6 bases to trimming and J lost 0 bases; unmatched junction nucleotides: 5. CDR3 residues: CASGARDSSYEQYF. The CDR3 DNA follows: TGTGCTAGTGGGGCCCGGGACAGCTCCTACGAGCAGTACTTC.

The V call is TRBV19, the J call TRBJ2-7; 10 bases line up with TRBD1. Germline lookup yields CDR1 LNHDA and CDR2 SQIVND (reference sequence). This CDR3 is built from 14 residues. The V and J ends lost 1 base and 6 bases, in that order; junction bases with no gene match: 3. This CDR3 reads CASSIGGTGAEQYF. The CDR3 region has the DNA TGTGCCAGTAGTATAGGTGGGACAGGGGCCGAGCAGTACTTC.

The chain carries TRBV19 and TRBJ1-4; no definite D call. This CDR3 has 13 residues. V lost 5 bases to trimming and J lost 8 bases, with 12 bases between them. CDR1 and CDR2 (germline): LNHDA, SQIVND (reference sequence). CDR3 protein: CASSDGIREKLFF. CDR3 DNA sequence: TGTGCCAGTAGTGACGGGATCCGGGAAAAACTGTTTTTT.

The V call is TRBV7-9, the J call TRBJ1-4; 7 nucleotides agree with TRBD1. Germline assignment: CDR1 SEHNR and CDR2 FQNEAQ (reference sequence). J lost 12 bases, V lost 7 bases, and 5 bases had no gene match. CDR3 length: 11 residues. CDR3 sequence (DNA): TGTGCCAGCACTTTAGGACAGGAACTGTTTTTT. Amino acids: CASTLGQELFF.

V gene TRBV5-1 combines with J gene TRBJ2-7; possibly TRBD1 for D (6 bases). V lost 1 base and J lost 5, with 16 bases in between. CDR3 length: 15 amino acids. Germline CDR1 and CDR2: SGHRS and YFSETQ. The CDR3 spells CASSLQTGPADEQYF. The CDR3 DNA sequence: TGCGCCAGCAGCTTGCAGACAGGTCCTGCCGACGAGCAGTACTTC.

The rearrangement joins TRBV6-1 to TRBJ2-1, with 9 bases fitting TRBD2. Trimming removed 8 bases from V and 5 bases from J; junction bases left unmatched: 7. This CDR3 comprises 14 residues. Per germline, CDR1 MNHNS and CDR2 SASEGT. The CDR3 reads CASGRLADNNEQFF. In DNA form, the CDR3 reads TGTGCCAGCGGCCGACTAGCGGATAACAATGAGCAGTTCTTC.

The CDR3 loop reads CASSPGGGTGGVETQYF. The CDR3 nucleotides are TGTGCCAGCAGCCCCGGAGGAGGGACAGGGGGCGTAGAGACCCAGTACTTC. V is TRBV9 and J is TRBJ2-5, with TRBD1 matching 12 bases. V dropped 4 bases and J dropped 4; count of bases not matched to a gene: 11. This CDR3 has 17 residues. Per germline, CDR1 SGDLS and CDR2 YYNGEE.

On this clone itself: The junction differs from germline at one of its ends, possibly a read error. The J gene is TRBJ2-1, the V gene TRBV5-4, with D perhaps matching TRBD1 (5 bases). This CDR3 has 14 residues. CDR1 and CDR2 from the germline V gene are SGHNT and YYREEE (reference sequence). The CDR3 sequence: CASMAGNSDNEQFF. As DNA, the CDR3 is TGTGCCAGCATGGCAGGGAACTCCGACAATGAGCAGTTCTTC.

The chain joins TRBV30 to TRBJ2-1, with 11 bases lining up with TRBD2. The CDR3 covers 15 residues. Per germline, CDR1 GTSNPN and CDR2 SVGIG (reference sequence). Trimming cost V 3 bases and J 5 bases; bases outside gene matches: 6. CDR3 nucleotide sequence: TGTGCCTGGAGCCGGCTAGCGGGAGGCGACAATGAGCAGTTCTTC. Its translation is CAWSRLAGGDNEQFF. Full variable domain (outside the CDR3, taken from reference TRBV30 and TRBJ2-1): SQTIHQWPATLVQPVGSPLSLECTVEGTSNPNLYWYRQAAGRGLQLLFYSVGIGQISSEVPQNLSASRPQDRQFILSSKKLLLSDSGFYLCAWSRLAGGDNEQFFGPGTRLTVL.

The chain recombines TRBV5-4 with TRBJ1-6; D might be TRBD1 (6 bases). The V gene lost 5 bases and the J gene lost 6 bases, with 15 bases spanning the gap. Germline V gene sequence: CDR1 SGHNT, CDR2 YYREEE (reference sequence). There are 15 residues in the CDR3. CDR3 DNA: TGTGCCAGCAGTCAGGGCGGGGGCCTTAATTCACCCCTCCACTTT. It yields the protein CASSQGGGLNSPLHF. The full variable domain, with the rest looked up from reference TRBV5-4 and TRBJ1-6, is ETGVTQSPTHLIKTRGQQVTLRCSSQSGHNTVSWYQQALGQGPQFIFQYYREEENGRGNFPPRFSGLQFPNYSSELNVNALELDDSALYLCASSQGGGLNSPLHFGNGTRLTVT.

The chain joins TRBV4-1 to TRBJ1-2; 10 bases map to TRBD1. The trim removed 4 bases at V and 4 bases at J, leaving 9 bases unmatched. The CDR3 runs to 16 residues. The germline V gene encodes CDR1 MGHRA and CDR2 YSYEKL. This CDR3 reads CASSRKPGQGPYGYTF. The CDR3 DNA follows: TGCGCCAGCAGCCGGAAACCGGGACAGGGGCCCTATGGCTACACCTTC.

The gene calls are TRBV15 and TRBJ1-5; 9 positions match TRBD1. CDR1 is LNHNV and CDR2 is YYDKDF in the germline V gene (reference sequence). The trim removed 2 bases at V and 6 bases at J, leaving 11 bases unmatched. The CDR3 loop spans 17 amino acids. This CDR3 reads CATSRTGGARGIQPQHF. The CDR3, as DNA: TGTGCCACCAGCAGAACAGGGGGCGCGAGGGGGATTCAGCCCCAGCATTTT.

This sequence joins TRBV15 and TRBJ1-1; D not resolved. V was shortened by 9 bases and J by 0 bases, with 11 bases between the two germline ends. The CDR3 length is 13 residues. The germline V gene has CDR1 LNHNV and CDR2 YYDKDF (reference sequence). The CDR3 here is CATAGRLNTEAFF. CDR3 DNA sequence: TGTGCCACGGCGGGGAGGTTGAACACTGAAGCTTTCTTT.

The chain combines TRBV5-7 with TRBJ2-7, with 9 nucleotides matching TRBD2. TRBV5-7 is known as an ORF, though its function is uncertain. Unmatched junction bases numbered 9, after V lost 0 bases and J lost 2 bases. The CDR3 contains 17 residues. The DNA for the CDR3 is TGTGCCAGCAGCTTGGCCAGGGCGGGAGGGAAGACCTACGAGCAGTACTTC. It is translated as CASSLARAGGKTYEQYF.

This chain uses TRBV10-3 with TRBJ1-1, with 7 bases lining up with TRBD1. The CDR3 runs to 13 residues. Germline V gives CDR1 ENHRY, CDR2 SYGVKD. J gave up 7 bases and V 2 bases, and 4 bases lay outside the gene matches. CDR3: CAISEGTDYEAFF. CDR3 coding DNA: TGTGCCATCAGTGAGGGGACAGACTATGAAGCTTTCTTT.

This chain links TRBV7-9 with TRBJ2-3; D perhaps matches TRBD1 (5 bases). The germline gives CDR1 SEHNR, CDR2 FQNEAQ (reference sequence). Between the trimmed V and J ends, which lost 3 bases and 0 bases, there was a span of 10 bases. The CDR3 runs 15 residues. The CDR3 loop is CASSLQGSSTDTQYF. CDR3 in DNA: TGTGCCAGCAGCTTGCAGGGTTCTAGCACAGATACGCAGTATTTT.

The chain links TRBV6-5 to TRBJ1-2, with 9 bases lining up with TRBD1. The CDR3 loop spans 13 amino acids. Trimming removed 7 bases from V and 7 bases from J; junction bases left unmatched: 7. CDR1 is MNHEY and CDR2 is SVGAGI in the germline V gene. The CDR3 reads CASNRGPGSGYTF. CDR3 nucleotides: TGTGCCAGCAACAGGGGGCCGGGTAGTGGCTACACCTTC.

This rearrangement joins TRBV9 to TRBJ1-5; 8 bases fit TRBD1. CDR1 is SGDLS, CDR2 YYNGEE, per germline. With 0 bases clipped from V and 5 bases from J, the junction kept 13 bases outside the gene matches. This CDR3 region has 18 residues. The CDR3 bases are TGTGCCAGCAGCGTAGGGGGGGCAGGGGGCCCGTTGTATCAGCCCCAGCATTTT. Translated, it gives CASSVGGAGGPLYQPQHF.

This sequence joins TRBV7-2 and TRBJ2-7; TRBD1 agrees at 8 bases. V trimming: 4 bases; J trimming: 5 bases; junction bases outside the gene matches: 7. The length of the CDR3 is 14 residues. Germline V gene data show CDR1 as SGHTA and CDR2 as FQGNSA. The CDR3 spells CASSSRTGSDEQYF. The CDR3 DNA is TGTGCCAGCAGCTCCCGGACAGGGAGCGACGAGCAGTACTTC.

This CDR3 reads CASSLANADYGYTF. CDR3 sequence (DNA): TGTGCCAGCAGCTTAGCCAACGCAGACTATGGCTACACCTTC. This chain links TRBV7-2 with TRBJ1-2; D remains ambiguous. With 0 bases removed from V and 3 bases from J, the gap between germline ends came to 8 bases. The CDR3 extends over 14 amino acids. Germline V gene sequence: CDR1 SGHTA, CDR2 FQGNSA. Full variable domain (outside the CDR3, taken from reference TRBV7-2 and TRBJ1-2): GAGVSQSPSNKVTEKGKDVELRCDPISGHTALYWYRQSLGQGLEFLIYFQGNSAPDKSGLPSDRFSAERTGGSVSTLTIQRTQQEDSAVYLCASSLANADYGYTFGSGTRLTVV.

This chain uses TRBV7-2 with TRBJ1-2; D call uncertain. This CDR3 region has 12 residues. Trimming removed 4 bases from V and 4 bases from J, with 7 bases in between. Per germline, CDR1 SGHTA and CDR2 FQGNSA. CDR3 coding DNA: TGTGCCAGCAGCTCAACAATCTATGGCTACACCTTC. Translated, it gives CASSSTIYGYTF.

V is TRBV7-9 and J is TRBJ1-3, with a weak D call TRBD1 (6 bases). Germline V gene sequence: CDR1 SEHNR, CDR2 FQNEAQ (reference sequence). Trimming removed 5 bases at V and 0 bases at J, with 11 bases between. The CDR3 length is 15 residues. CDR3 sequence reads: CASSPTGASGNTIYF. The CDR3 DNA sequence: TGTGCCAGCAGCCCGACAGGCGCCTCTGGAAACACCATATATTTT.

The rearrangement links TRBV7-9 to TRBJ1-4, with D hard to call. CDR1 SEHNR and CDR2 FQNEAQ come from the germline V gene (reference sequence). This CDR3 contains 17 residues. V gave up 8 bases and J gave up 0 bases, with 19 bases separating them. CDR3 in amino acids: CASGYRRVSATNEKLFF. The CDR3 coding sequence is TGTGCCAGCGGATACCGGCGGGTTTCGGCAACTAATGAAAAACTGTTTTTT.

The chain joins TRBV4-1 to TRBJ1-2, with 12 positions matching TRBD1. The junction had 7 bases not matched to a gene; V was cut back by 2 bases and J by 6 bases. There are 16 residues in the CDR3. Germline V gene data show CDR1 as MGHRA and CDR2 as YSYEKL. The CDR3 DNA reads as TGCGCCAGCAGCCAACCGGGACAGGGGGCGCGGAATGGCTACACCTTC. Translating gives CASSQPGQGARNGYTF.

The chain is built from TRBV7-3 and TRBJ1-5; the D gene is possibly TRBD1 (5 bases). Trimming stripped 4 bases from V and 3 bases from J, with 7 bases between. CDR1 SGHTA and CDR2 FQGTGA come from the germline V gene. This CDR3 comprises 13 residues. The CDR3 spells CASSSQVNQPQHF. CDR3 in DNA: TGTGCCAGCAGCTCACAGGTCAATCAGCCCCAGCATTTT.

V is TRBV18 and J is TRBJ1-3, with D unclear. Germline V CDR1 and CDR2: KGHSH, LQKENI. V was clipped by 6 bases and J by 0 bases, with 9 bases between them. This CDR3 has 14 residues. This chain's CDR3 is CASSPSVSGNTIYF. The CDR3 DNA is TGTGCCAGCTCCCCCAGCGTCTCTGGAAACACCATATATTTT.

The chain joins TRBV27 to TRBJ1-5; weak D call: TRBD1 (5 bases). The CDR3 spans 16 residues. Germline V gives CDR1 MNHEY, CDR2 SMNVEV (reference sequence). Trimming took off 4 bases at V and 2 bases at J, with 15 bases between the two ends. The CDR3 DNA reads TGTGCCAGCAGTTCACAAGGGGCGAGTGGCAATCAGCCCCAGCATTTT. Its translation is CASSSQGASGNQPQHF.

The V gene is TRBV6-4, the J gene TRBJ1-3; 7 nucleotides align to TRBD1. V dropped 2 bases and J dropped 4; count of bases not matched to a gene: 8. The CDR3 totals 16 residues. Per germline, CDR1 MRHNA and CDR2 SNTAGT. CDR3 DNA: TGTGCCAGCAGTGACCCGGACAGGCCATCAGGAAACACCATATATTTT. Protein product: CASSDPDRPSGNTIYF.